This T cell receptor (beta chain) was obtained from a study of blood T cell repertoires in COVID-19. This CDR3 has 14 residues. V dropped 4 bases and J dropped 7; count of bases not matched to a gene: 6. Germline values: CDR1 MNHEY, CDR2 SVGAGI. Participants came from around 25 US areas, aged roughly 18 to 90 years. In the original analysis: Nucleated cell counts were estimated from reference gene primer amplification. Clones were read by immunoSEQ multiplex PCR, and TCRdb kept only the in-frame ones, dropping some. The DNA was the basis for D and trimming; V, J and clone size are from that table. The sample consists of approximately 440,000 clones, roughly 87% of them appearing once.

Sequencing was carried out using PBMCs or T cells enriched from blood (not recorded which). V and J are TRBV6-5 and TRBJ1-5; 8 bases agree with TRBD1. The sequence came from a young woman who had recovered from COVID-19. CDR3 DNA sequence: TGTGCCAGCAGTTTCGGACAGGGCGGGCAGCCCCAGCATTTT. Amino acid sequence: CASSFGQGGQPQHF.